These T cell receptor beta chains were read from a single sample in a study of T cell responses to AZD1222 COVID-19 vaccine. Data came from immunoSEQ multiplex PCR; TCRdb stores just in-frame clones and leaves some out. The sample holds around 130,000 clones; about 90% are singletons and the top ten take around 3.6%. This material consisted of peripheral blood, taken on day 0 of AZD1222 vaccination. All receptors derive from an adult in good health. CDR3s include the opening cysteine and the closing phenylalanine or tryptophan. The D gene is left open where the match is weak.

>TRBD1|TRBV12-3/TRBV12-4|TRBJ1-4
TGTGCCAGCTGGGGACAGAATAATGAAAAACTGTTTTTT
CASWGQNNEKLFF
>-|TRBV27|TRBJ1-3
TGTGCCAGCAGTTCCAATTCGCGGCACCCTGGGGGGGCCATATATTTT
CASSSNSRHPGGAIYF
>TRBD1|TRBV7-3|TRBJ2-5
TGTGCCAGCAGCCTACAGGGGGCCGGAGAGACCCAGTACTTC
CASSLQGAGETQYF
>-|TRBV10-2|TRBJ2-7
TGCGCCAGCAGTGAGAACGAGCAGTACTTC
CASSENEQYF
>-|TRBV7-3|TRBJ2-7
TGTGCCAGCAGCTTTCGTGGTGCGCCACAGTACTTC
CASSFRGAPQYF
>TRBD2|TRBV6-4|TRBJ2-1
TGTGCCAGCAGTGACTCTAGCGGGAGCTACAATGAGCAGTTCTTC
CASSDSSGSYNEQFF
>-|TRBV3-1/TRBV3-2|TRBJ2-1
TGTGCCAGCGTCGGGGGTCGGGTAGGCAATGAGCAGTTCTTC
CASVGGRVGNEQFF
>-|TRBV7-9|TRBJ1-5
TGTGCCAGCAGCGAGGGGGGCCTCGGCCAGCCCCAGCATTTT
CASSEGGLGQPQHF
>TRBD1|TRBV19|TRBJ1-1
TGTGCCAGTAGTCTTCGGACAGGGTTCACTGAAGCTTTCTTT
CASSLRTGFTEAFF
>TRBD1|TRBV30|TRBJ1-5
TGTGCCTGGAGTCCCCCTCGACAGGGGGTAAGCAATCAGCCCCAGCATTTT
CAWSPPRQGVSNQPQHF
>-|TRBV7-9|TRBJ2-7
TGTGCCAGCAGCGCATCCGGGACACTCAGTTCCTACGAGCAGTACTTC
CASSASGTLSSYEQYF
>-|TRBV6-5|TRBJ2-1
TGTGCCAGCAGGACTAGTTCCATTGAGCAGTTCTTC
CASRTSSIEQFF
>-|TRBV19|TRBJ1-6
TGTGCCAGTAAAAAGGGTAATTCACCCCTCCACTTT
CASKKGNSPLHF
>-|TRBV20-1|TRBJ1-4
TGCAGTGCCGAGAACAATGAAAAACTGTTTTTT
CSAENNEKLFF
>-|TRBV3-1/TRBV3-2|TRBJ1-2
TGTGCCAGCAGCCAAGACGGCCAGGGTAGAGGCTACACCTTC
CASSQDGQGRGYTF
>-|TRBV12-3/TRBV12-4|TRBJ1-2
TGTGCCAGCAGTTTAGAGGAAAGCTATGGCTACACCTTC
CASSLEESYGYTF
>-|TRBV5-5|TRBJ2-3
TGTGCCAGCAGCATGGGGACCATCGAGGGTGCAGATACGCAGTATTTT
CASSMGTIEGADTQYF
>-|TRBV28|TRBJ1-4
TGTGCCAGCAGTTTATGGGCAGAAAATGAAAAACTGTTTTTT
CASSLWAENEKLFF
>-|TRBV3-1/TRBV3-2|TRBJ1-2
TGTGCCAGCAGTCTTCTCTCGGGGGCGCATGGCTACACCTTC
CASSLLSGAHGYTF
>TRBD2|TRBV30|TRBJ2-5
TGTGCCTGGAGTGTACTTGCGGGAGGGCCCTCAGAGACCCAGTACTTC
CAWSVLAGGPSETQYF
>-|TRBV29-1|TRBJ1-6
TGCAGCGCCCGTACAGGGAATTCACCCCTCCACTTT
CSARTGNSPLHF
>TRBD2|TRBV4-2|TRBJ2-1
TGTGCCAGCAGCCAAGATGGGGCTAGCGGGTTCGGTGAGCAGTTCTTC
CASSQDGASGFGEQFF
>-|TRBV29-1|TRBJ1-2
TGCAGCGTTACCCCGCCTGGCTACACCTTC
CSVTPPGYTF
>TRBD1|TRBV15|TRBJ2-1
TGTGCCACCAGCAGAACCCCCGGGACAGGGGACAATGAGCAGTTCTTC
CATSRTPGTGDNEQFF
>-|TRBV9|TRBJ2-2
TGTGCCAGCAGCGTAGACCCTTTCACCGGGGAGCTGTTTTTT
CASSVDPFTGELFF
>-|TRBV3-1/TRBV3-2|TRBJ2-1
TGTGCCAGCAGCCAAGACCTACAGAGGGTCAATGAGCAGTTCTTC
CASSQDLQRVNEQFF
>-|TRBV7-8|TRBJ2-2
TGTGCCAGCAGCCGAGATGGGCGAGCCACCGGGGAGCTGTTTTTT
CASSRDGRATGELFF
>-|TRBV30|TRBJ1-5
TGTGCCTGGACCGGGGGGCTCGAACAGCCCCAGCATTTT
CAWTGGLEQPQHF